The T cell receptor (beta chain) under discussion was sequenced for a study of blood T cell repertoires in COVID-19. For the study at large: Specimens from acute and convalescent COVID-19 originated in the United States, Italy and Spain. The analysed material was cDNA or gDNA that came from T cells, B-cell-depleted T cells, or PBMCs.

Germline V gene data show CDR1 as SGHDN and CDR2 as FVKESK. The CDR3 spans 15 residues. V lost 1 base and J 0 bases, leaving 7 bases between the germline ends. Study processing details: Reference gene primer amplification gave estimated nucleated cell counts. Clones were read by immunoSEQ multiplex PCR, and TCRdb kept only the in-frame ones, dropping some. V and J calls plus clone size are reproduced from that table; the DNA served to infer D and trimming. The profile shows a few hundred thousand clones, roughly 88% of them singletons. The TCR originated in a woman in her 70s with acute or convalescent COVID-19. The gene calls are TRBV14 and TRBJ1-3; D not resolved. The sequenced material came from peripheral blood. In DNA form, the CDR3 reads TGTGCCAGCAGCCAAGTACAGAACTCTGGAAACACCATATATTTT. Protein: CASSQVQNSGNTIYF.